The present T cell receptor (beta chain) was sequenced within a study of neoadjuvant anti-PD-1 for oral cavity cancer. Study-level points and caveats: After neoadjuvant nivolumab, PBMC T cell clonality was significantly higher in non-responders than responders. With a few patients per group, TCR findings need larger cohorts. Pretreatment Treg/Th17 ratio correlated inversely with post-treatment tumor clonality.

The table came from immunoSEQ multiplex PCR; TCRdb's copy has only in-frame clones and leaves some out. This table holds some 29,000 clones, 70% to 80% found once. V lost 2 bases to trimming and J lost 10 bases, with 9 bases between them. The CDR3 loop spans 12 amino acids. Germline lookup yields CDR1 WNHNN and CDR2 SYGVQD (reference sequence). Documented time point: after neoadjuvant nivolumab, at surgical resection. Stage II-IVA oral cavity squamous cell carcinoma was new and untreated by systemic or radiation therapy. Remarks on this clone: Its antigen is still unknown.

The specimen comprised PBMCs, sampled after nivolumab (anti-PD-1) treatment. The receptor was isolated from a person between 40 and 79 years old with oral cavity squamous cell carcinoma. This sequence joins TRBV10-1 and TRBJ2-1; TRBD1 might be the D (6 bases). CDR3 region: CASSEVGGEQFF. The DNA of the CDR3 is TGCGCCAGCAGTGAGGTTGGGGGCGAGCAGTTCTTC.